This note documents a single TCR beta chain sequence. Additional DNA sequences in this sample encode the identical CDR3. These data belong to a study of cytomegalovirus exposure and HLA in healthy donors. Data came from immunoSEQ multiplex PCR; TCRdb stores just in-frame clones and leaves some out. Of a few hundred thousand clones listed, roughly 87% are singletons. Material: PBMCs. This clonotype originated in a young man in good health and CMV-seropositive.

CDR3 protein: CASSLGETQYF. Written as DNA, the CDR3 is TGTGCCAGCAGTTTGGGGGAGACCCAGTACTTC. The V and J genes are TRBV27 and TRBJ2-5; D is unresolved. CDR1 MNHEY and CDR2 SMNVEV come from the germline V gene (reference sequence). The CDR3 covers 11 residues. Trimming left V 3 bases short and J 5 bases short, with 4 bases between.